This T cell receptor beta chain comes out of a study of shared clonotypes between healthy human individuals (dated by TCRdb to the early 2020s). Context from the whole study: The cohort included three men and a couple of women between 18 and 49 years of age. For each donor, three plates each were used for CD4 naive and CD4 memory, two plates were used for CD8 naive, and one plate was used for CD8 memory. The study deeply sequenced blood TCR repertoires of five healthy adults to estimate repertoire size and the extent of clonotype sharing between individuals. To increase sequencing depth and limit assay-specific biases, TCR repertoire library preparation and sequencing were carried out by different laboratories using diverse techniques. Per donor, leukapheresis produced somewhere between about 0.94 and 8.9 billion PBMCs. Results and caveats for the whole study, not just this receptor: Pairwise subsampling led to the expectation that sequencing depth would affect the degree of clonotype sharing among donors. Compared with non-shared clonotypes, the clonotypes found in all four sorted-subset donors had higher generation probabilities. Because the study included only a small number of donors, the genetic and exposure-history diversity represented was limited. Sampling was limited to blood, and TCR repertoires in tissue likely differ from TCR repertoires in blood. Even with the large sequencing depth, rarefaction of the sorted-subset datasets indicated that sequencing was incomplete. Larger estimated clonotype richness was generally found for naive subsets than for memory subsets. When a few donors were compared, the shared fraction of clonotypes was roughly 5% for naive CD4, approximately 3.3% for naive CD8, 2.3% for memory CD4, and less than 0.45% for memory CD8.

The donors were healthy, HIV-negative adults who had no recently reported acute infections or vaccinations. Every donor was a Caucasian adult living in Nashville, Tennessee, USA. Magnetic negative selection was used to enrich CD4+ T cells, after which naive cells were positively selected on CD45RA and the negative fraction became the memory subset. Blood was obtained by leukapheresis, after which PBMCs were separated by Ficoll-Histopaque density gradient centrifugation and cryopreserved in liquid nitrogen vapor phase. Analytical flow cytometry was used to check the purity and quantity of every magnetically sorted T cell population. From each sorted fraction, genomic DNA was isolated and quantified by UV absorbance on a Nanodrop 2000c. TCR CDR3 regions were amplified from genomic DNA by multiplex PCR using the deep immunoSEQ assay. Genomic DNA extracted from each cell subset was distributed evenly over all wells of several immunoSEQ 96-well plates, and each plate served as one replicate. For sorted subsets, 150 to 250 ng genomic DNA, equal to tens of thousands of T cell genomes, was loaded into each replicate PCR. Purified libraries were quantified with a Qubit 3.0 fluorometer, sized on a Bioanalyzer 2100, and re-quantified with the KAPA Library Quantification kit. Every immunoSEQ 96-well plate was sequenced on a dedicated single-read 150-cycle Illumina NextSeq 550 flow cell. On the study's bioinformatics: Because only junctional sequences without quality scores were contained in the immunoSEQ output, filtering matching that applied to full-length reads could not be performed. Sequences were annotated with PyIR, a Python wrapper for IgBLAST v1.9, using IMGT germline references to assign V/J genes and CDR3. Reads with weak V/J assignments (E-value above 1e-6), missing CDR3, stop codons, out-of-frame junctions, or ambiguous translated residues were removed. V3J clonotypes were defined as sequences sharing an identical inferred V gene, J gene, and CDR3 amino acid sequence. The percentage overlap between two repertoires was calculated by dividing the number of shared unique clonotypes by the size of the smaller repertoire. Repertoire richness was assessed with RTK rarefaction, the Chao1 estimator, and Recon v2.1 estimates of unobserved clonotypes. OLGA was used to compute generation probabilities for all TCRbeta clonotypes that the gDNA method yielded from a handful of donors. Sourced from immuneACCESS, this table was stored by TCRdb with only in-frame sequences that have V and J called. A share of the clones is absent; for the studies checked, an unresolved V gene accounts for under half, and the remainder has no known explanation. D and trimming come from the DNA, and the V and J calls and clone size come from that table. This sample lists millions of clones; roughly 94% were detected once. The ten largest account for 0.13% of the sample.

Comment on this clone: There is no known antigen for this receptor. Within one base of it there is no much larger clone, and no base qualities were kept.

The CDR3, from cysteine to phenylalanine, totals 16 residues. The CDR3 DNA has 48 bases and is translated from base 1. CDR1 SGHAT and CDR2 FQNNGV were looked up in the germline V gene. V and J are trimmed by 1 base and 1 base, and the gene matches miss 6 bases of the junction. The sequence was collected from a young man in good health. The V and J segments used are TRBV11-2 and TRBJ2-7; TRBD2 fits 8 bases in the junction. Sequences were obtained from naive CD4+ T cells sorted from blood. The cell subset or site label on this specimen signifies: CD45RA+ positively selected. The DNA sequence is as follows: TGTGCCAGCAGCTTAGGGCCTACTAGCGGTTCCTACGAGCAGTACTTC. This yields the protein CASSLGPTSGSYEQYF.